This TCR beta chain originates from a study of blood T cell repertoires in COVID-19 (TCRdb year 2020). About the full investigation: Samples covering the acute and convalescent phases of COVID-19 were provided by collaborators in the United States, Italy and Spain. The material from the prospective study consisted of cDNA or gDNA derived from T cells, B-cell-depleted T cells, or PBMCs. Deeply sampled blood TCRbeta repertoires from subjects exposed to, actively infected with, or recovered from COVID-19 were included in the dataset. A freely available public database, intended as a resource for researchers studying the immune response to SARS-CoV-2, is where the repertoires were released. The samples were drawn from the first 160 participants of the ongoing ImmuneRACE study and from 1,254 subjects provided by 6 global collaborators. The sample metadata nearly always contained a de-identified subject ID, COVID-19 status, age in years and sex. HLA class I and class II types, where available, came from metadata supplied by the sample provider rather than from assay-based typing.

On this clone: The antigen this receptor binds is unknown. Per-base quality was not reported, and no clone a single base away is much larger than it.

The CDR3 measures 13 amino acids from cysteine to phenylalanine. The only DNA kept is the CDR3, 39 bases in frame from the first base. CDR1 SNHLY and CDR2 FYNNEI were looked up in the germline V gene. Relative to germline, V is missing 11 bases and J is missing 3 bases, with 8 bases of the junction outside any gene match. TCRbeta CDR3 regions were amplified from genomic DNA using the immunoSEQ Assay, a bias-controlled multiplex PCR. In the source study's methods: Nucleated cell counts per sample were estimated from amplification of reference gene primers within the assay. Sequence reads were collapsed and filtered to measure the absolute abundance of every unique TCRbeta CDR3 rearrangement. For each sample, productive Simpson clonality was calculated by taking the square root of Simpson's diversity index across productive rearrangements. What TCRdb holds here is the immuneACCESS table cut down to in-frame rearrangements. Part of the clones is not present; checked against another copy, under half of the missing clones reflect an unresolved V gene, and the others are unexplained. That table supplies the V and J calls and clone size; D and trimming were determined from the DNA. Recorded for this sample are 100,000 to 120,000 clones; over 75% of them occurred a single time. The top ten clones comprise 16% of the sample.

Results and caveats for the whole study, not just this receptor: Clinical and demographic metadata were provided uncurated, with the amount varying by source and participant.

Each collaborating institution followed its own protocols to collect whole blood in K2EDTA tubes. For TCRbeta analysis, collaborator samples were shipped as frozen whole blood, as isolated PBMCs, or as DNA extracted from either sample type. The specimen was peripheral blood. This receptor was taken from a woman of 80 years or more with active or convalescent COVID-19. The chain was built from TRBV2 and TRBJ1-2; the junction holds 8 bases that match TRBD1. The DNA is as follows: TGTGCCGGACAGGGAATTCAGGACTATGGCTACACCTTC. It encodes CAGQGIQDYGYTF.